The 6 T cell receptor beta chains reported below all come from one sample, sequenced in a study of T cell responses to AZD1222 COVID-19 vaccine. Sequencing used immunoSEQ multiplex PCR; TCRdb keeps in-frame clones, though not all of them. The table shows about 140,000 clones, with around 90% occurring only once. Sequences were derived from peripheral blood, sampled on day 0 of AZD1222 vaccination. These receptors originate from an adult in good health.

The J gene is TRBJ2-7, the V gene TRBV4-3; weak D call: TRBD2 (6 bases). V lost 0 bases, J lost 0 bases, and 15 bases lay in between. CDR3 size: 17 residues. CDR1 and CDR2 from the germline V gene are LGHNA and YSLEER. In DNA, the CDR3 is TGCGCCAGCAGCCAAGATGCCACTAGCTACAACTCCTACGAGCAGTACTTC. This codes for CASSQDATSYNSYEQYF.

The chain uses TRBV7-6 and TRBJ2-1; TRBD2 agrees at 8 bases. This CDR3 has 15 amino acids. V lost 3 bases to trimming and J lost 6 bases; unmatched junction nucleotides: 7. CDR1 SGHVS and CDR2 FNYEAQ come from the germline V gene. This CDR3 is CASSFTGGVGNEQFF. In DNA, the CDR3 is TGTGCCAGCAGCTTTACGGGAGGGGTAGGCAATGAGCAGTTCTTC.

The rearrangement joins TRBV5-4 to TRBJ2-2; 7 nucleotides match TRBD1. Trimming removed 4 bases from V and 6 bases from J; junction bases left unmatched: 9. The CDR3 is made up of 15 amino acids. The germline gives CDR1 SGHNT, CDR2 YYREEE (reference sequence). CDR3 nucleotides: TGTGCCAGCAGCCCGAACAGGGGTTACGCCGGGGAGCTGTTTTTT. Amino acid sequence: CASSPNRGYAGELFF.

This chain links TRBV6-5 with TRBJ1-2; D is undetermined. This CDR3 is 13 amino acids long. Germline V gene data show CDR1 as MNHEY and CDR2 as SVGAGI. Trimming took 8 bases from V and 4 from J, leaving 14 bases between them. The CDR3 region is CASQRSALYGYTF. In DNA form, the CDR3 reads TGTGCCAGCCAACGGTCCGCCCTCTATGGCTACACCTTC.

This clone occurred once. The chain couples TRBV11-3 to TRBJ2-7, with D perhaps given as TRBD1 or TRBD2 (5 bases each). Per germline, CDR1 SGHNT and CDR2 YENEEA. There are 13 residues in the CDR3. Trimming took 4 bases from V and 6 from J, leaving 13 bases between them. The CDR3 nucleotides are TGTGCCAGCAGCTCATCGCAGGGAGCCGAGCAGTACTTC. This sequence encodes CASSSSQGAEQYF.

This clone appeared a single time. This chain links TRBV29-1 with TRBJ1-5, with 7 bases matching TRBD1. Trimming took 7 bases from V and 6 from J; bases not matched to a gene: 12. CDR1 and CDR2 from the germline V gene are SQVTM and ANQGSEA. The CDR3 is 14 residues long. The CDR3 nucleotides are TGCAGCGCCCTGACAGGGAGGGCGGGTCAGCCCCAGCATTTT. This encodes CSALTGRAGQPQHF. The entire variable domain, with the rest obtained from reference TRBV29-1 and TRBJ1-5, is as follows: SAVISQKPSRDICQRGTSLTIQCQVDSQVTMMFWYRQQPGQSLTLIATANQGSEATYESGFVIDKFPISRPNLTFSTLTVSNMSPEDSSIYLCSALTGRAGQPQHFGDGTRLSIL.